This T cell receptor beta chain came from a study of shared clonotypes between healthy human individuals. Overall study results and limits: It was observed that 5% to 6% of naive CD4 clonotypes were shared across several donors. The donor pool, a small one, limited the genetic and exposure-history diversity represented.

This clone has just one count. Its target is unknown. All donors were healthy HIV-negative adults lacking recent acute infections or vaccinations. Original methodology: From ImmunoSEQ came sequences covering only the junction and carrying no quality scores, so filtering differed. Produced via immunoSEQ multiplex PCR; TCRdb's table is partial and in-frame only. The V and J calls and clone size come from that table; D and trimming were worked out from the DNA. The table has about 2.4 million clones, 80% to 95% seen once. The sequence came from a man aged 18 to 30 in good health. Some clones in this sample may be carry-over from other donors' samples. The source material was naive CD4+ T cells from PBMCs. As to subset: CD45RA+ positively selected.

CDR3 nucleotide sequence: TGTGCCAGCAGCCCTGAACAGGGAGATACGCAGTATTTT. This encodes CASSPEQGDTQYF. The chain is built from TRBV2 and TRBJ2-3; possibly TRBD1 for D (6 bases). There are 13 residues in the CDR3. Germline V gene lookup returns CDR1 SNHLY and CDR2 FYNNEI. With 6 bases removed from V and 5 bases from J, the gap between germline ends came to 12 bases.